What follows are 8 T cell receptor beta chains derived from one specimen sequenced in a study of shared clonotypes between healthy human individuals. Libraries were prepared by immunoSEQ multiplex PCR; TCRdb keeps only in-frame clonotypes and omits some of them. The sample lists 2 million to 2.5 million clones, 85% to 95% occurring once. The sample comprised naive CD4+ T cells sorted from blood. As for subset: CD45RA+ positively selected. Receptor source: a man between 18 and 35 years old in good health.

This clone has a single count. J is TRBJ1-2 and V is TRBV30; D uncertain. Germline CDR1 and CDR2: GTSNPN and SVGIG (reference sequence). This CDR3 is 12 amino acids long. The V gene lost 3 bases and the J gene lost 8 bases, with 13 bases spanning the gap. CDR3 in amino acids: CAWRPNEGGYTF. As DNA, the CDR3 is TGTGCCTGGAGACCGAACGAAGGGGGCTACACCTTC.

The genes are TRBV5-1 and TRBJ2-2; 8 bases line up with TRBD1. Unmatched junction bases numbered 18, after V lost 4 bases and J lost 1 base. Germline V gene sequence: CDR1 SGHRS, CDR2 YFSETQ. The length of the CDR3 is 20 residues. CDR3 sequence: CASSPRQGSGTRKNTGELFF. As DNA, the CDR3 is TGCGCCAGCAGCCCCCGACAGGGGTCGGGGACGCGGAAGAACACCGGGGAGCTGTTTTTT.

This rearrangement joins TRBV6-6 to TRBJ2-7, with D tentatively TRBD1 (5 bases). The length of the CDR3 is 13 residues. V dropped 5 bases and J dropped 5 bases, with 13 bases sitting between them. CDR1 is MNHNY, CDR2 SVGAGI, per germline (reference sequence). The CDR3 region is CASSTPWGDEQYF. The CDR3 region has the DNA TGTGCCAGCAGTACCCCCTGGGGCGACGAGCAGTACTTC.

The chain couples TRBV7-3 to TRBJ2-7, with a weak D call TRBD1 (7 bases). This CDR3 region has 14 residues. Trimming stripped 4 bases from V and 3 bases from J, with 13 bases between. Per the germline V gene, CDR1 is SGHTA and CDR2 is FQGTGA. Here the CDR3 DNA reads TGTGCCAGCAGCTCTCAGGGGGGACTCTACGAGCAGTACTTC. It yields the protein CASSSQGGLYEQYF.

The chain links TRBV7-9 to TRBJ2-2; D may be TRBD1 or TRBD2 (6 bases each). CDR3 length equals 18 residues. Germline assignment: CDR1 SEHNR and CDR2 FQNEAQ (reference sequence). V lost 6 bases and J 5 bases, leaving 25 bases between the germline ends. The CDR3: CASRPRGQGTVGTGELFF. For the CDR3, the DNA is TGTGCCAGCAGACCCCGGGGGCAGGGAACTGTTGGAACCGGGGAGCTGTTTTTT.

This rearrangement joins TRBV5-4 to TRBJ2-7; no clear D. The CDR3 is 13 amino acids. V was pared by 0 bases and J by 5 bases, with 9 bases between. The germline V gene encodes CDR1 SGHNT and CDR2 YYREEE (reference sequence). CDR3 DNA: TGTGCCAGCAGCTTGGGCCAGCATGACGAGCAGTACTTC. It codes for CASSLGQHDEQYF.

This chain uses TRBV18 with TRBJ2-2; possibly TRBD2 for D (5 bases). CDR1 and CDR2 from the germline V gene are KGHSH and LQKENI. There are 13 residues in the CDR3. Trimming pared 3 bases from V and 7 bases from J, leaving 9 bases between. CDR3 DNA sequence: TGTGCCAGCTCACCCCGCGGGTACGGGGAGCTGTTTTTT. The encoded protein is CASSPRGYGELFF.

J is TRBJ2-5 and V is TRBV7-5. TRBV7-5 is a pseudogene locus. The CDR3 extends over 15 amino acids. The CDR3 loop is CASSLLARVQKTQYF. The CDR3 DNA is TGTGCCAGCAGCTTATTGGCTAGGGTTCAAAAGACCCAGTACTTC.